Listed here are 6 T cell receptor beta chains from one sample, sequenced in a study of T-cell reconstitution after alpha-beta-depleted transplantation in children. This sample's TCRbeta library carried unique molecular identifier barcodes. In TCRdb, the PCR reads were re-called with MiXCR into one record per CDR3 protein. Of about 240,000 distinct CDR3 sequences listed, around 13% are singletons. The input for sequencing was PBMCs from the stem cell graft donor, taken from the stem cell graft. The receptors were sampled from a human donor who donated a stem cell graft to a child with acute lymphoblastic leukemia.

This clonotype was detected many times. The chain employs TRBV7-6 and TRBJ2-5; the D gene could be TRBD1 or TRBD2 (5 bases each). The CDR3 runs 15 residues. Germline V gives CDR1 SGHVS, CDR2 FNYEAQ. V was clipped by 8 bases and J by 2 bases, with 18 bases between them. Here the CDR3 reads CASRWGGLGQETQYF. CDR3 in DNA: TGTGCCAGCCGCTGGGGCGGACTGGGACAAGAGACCCAGTACTTC.

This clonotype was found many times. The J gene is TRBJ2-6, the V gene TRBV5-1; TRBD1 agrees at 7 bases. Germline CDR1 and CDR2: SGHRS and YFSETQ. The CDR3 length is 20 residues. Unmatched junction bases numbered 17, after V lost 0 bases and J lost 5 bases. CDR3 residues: CASSLAFGQASLDWANVLTF. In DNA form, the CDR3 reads TGCGCCAGCAGCTTGGCTTTCGGACAGGCCTCTTTAGACTGGGCCAACGTCCTGACTTTC.

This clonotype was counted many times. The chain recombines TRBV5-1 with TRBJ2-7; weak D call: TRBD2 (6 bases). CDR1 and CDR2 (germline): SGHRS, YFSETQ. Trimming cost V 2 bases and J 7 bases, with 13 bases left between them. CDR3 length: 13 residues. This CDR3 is CASSFGGLWEQYF. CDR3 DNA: TGCGCCAGCAGCTTCGGGGGACTTTGGGAGCAGTACTTC.

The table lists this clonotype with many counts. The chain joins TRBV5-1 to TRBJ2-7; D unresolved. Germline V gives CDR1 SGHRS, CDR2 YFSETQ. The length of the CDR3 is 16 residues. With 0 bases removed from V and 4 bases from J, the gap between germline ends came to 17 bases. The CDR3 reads CASSLANQVMGYEQYF. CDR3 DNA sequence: TGCGCCAGCAGCTTGGCCAACCAGGTCATGGGATACGAGCAGTACTTC. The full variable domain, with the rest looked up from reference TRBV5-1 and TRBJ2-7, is KAGVTQTPRYLIKTRGQQVTLSCSPISGHRSVSWYQQTPGQGLQFLFEYFSETQRNKGNFPGRFSGRQFSNSRSEMNVSTLELGDSALYLCASSLANQVMGYEQYFGPGTRLTVT.

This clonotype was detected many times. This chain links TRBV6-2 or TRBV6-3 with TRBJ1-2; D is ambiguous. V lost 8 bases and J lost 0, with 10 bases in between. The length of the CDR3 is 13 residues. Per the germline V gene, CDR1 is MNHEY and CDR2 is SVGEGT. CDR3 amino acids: CASRSPTNYGYTF. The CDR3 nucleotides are TGTGCCAGCCGCTCCCCGACTAACTATGGCTACACCTTC.

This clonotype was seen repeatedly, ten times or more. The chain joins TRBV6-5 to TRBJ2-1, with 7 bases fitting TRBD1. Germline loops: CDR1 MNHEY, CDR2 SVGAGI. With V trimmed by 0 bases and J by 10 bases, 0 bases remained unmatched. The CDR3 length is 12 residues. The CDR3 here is CASSYSRGEQFF. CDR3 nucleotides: TGTGCCAGCAGTTACTCCAGGGGGGAGCAGTTCTTC.